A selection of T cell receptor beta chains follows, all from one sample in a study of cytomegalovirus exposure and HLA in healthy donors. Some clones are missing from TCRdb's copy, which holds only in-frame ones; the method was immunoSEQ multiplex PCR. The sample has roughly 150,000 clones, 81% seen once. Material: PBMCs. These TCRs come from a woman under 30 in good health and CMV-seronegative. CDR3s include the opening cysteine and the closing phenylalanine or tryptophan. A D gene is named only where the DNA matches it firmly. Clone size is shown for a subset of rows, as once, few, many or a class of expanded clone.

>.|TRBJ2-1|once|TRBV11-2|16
TGTGCCAGCAGCTTATATGCCGGGGTCGACTACAATGAGCAGTTCTTC
CASSLYAGVDYNEQFF
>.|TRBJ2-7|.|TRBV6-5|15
TGTGCCAGCACCCCCCCGGGACTCGGGCCCTACGAGCAGTACTTC
CASTPPGLGPYEQYF
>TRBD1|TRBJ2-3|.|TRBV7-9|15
TGTGCCAGCAGCCCGGGACAGGCTGGCACAGATACGCAGTATTTT
CASSPGQAGTDTQYF
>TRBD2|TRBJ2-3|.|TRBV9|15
TGTGCCAGCAGCGTAGAGGCTAGCGGGGTTGATACGCAGTATTTT
CASSVEASGVDTQYF
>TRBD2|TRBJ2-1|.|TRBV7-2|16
TGTGCCAGCAGCTTAGCTGCGGGGGGAACCTACAATGAGCAGTTCTTC
CASSLAAGGTYNEQFF
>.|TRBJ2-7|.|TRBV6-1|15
TGTGCCAGCAGTGGGTTAACGGGGGTCCCCTACGAGCAGTACTTC
CASSGLTGVPYEQYF
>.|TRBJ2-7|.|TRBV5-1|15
TGCGCCAGCAGCTTAAGGCGGGGCCCTTCCTACGAGCAGTACTTC
CASSLRRGPSYEQYF
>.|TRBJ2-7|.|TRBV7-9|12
TGTTCCAGCAGCCCTCGGGACTACGAGCAGTACTTC
CSSSPRDYEQYF
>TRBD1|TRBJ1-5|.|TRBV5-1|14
TGCGCCGGCAGCCCAGGGACAGGGGGACAGCCCCAGCATTTT
CAGSPGTGGQPQHF
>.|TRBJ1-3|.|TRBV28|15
TGTGCCAGCAGTTTTGCAGGGTCCTCTGGAAACACCATATATTTT
CASSFAGSSGNTIYF
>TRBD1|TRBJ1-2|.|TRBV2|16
TGTGCCAGCACCCAGGGGACAGGGGCGAATACTTATGGCTACACCTTC
CASTQGTGANTYGYTF
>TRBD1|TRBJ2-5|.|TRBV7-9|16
TGTGCCAGCAGCAGAGGGGGCGGGACAGGGGGTGAGACCCAGTACTTC
CASSRGGGTGGETQYF
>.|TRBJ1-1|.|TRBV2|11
TGTGCCAGCAGTAGGGGCACTGAAGCTTTCTTT
CASSRGTEAFF